Each of the 10 T cell receptor beta chains below was sequenced from the same sample in a study of blood T cell repertoires in COVID-19. The repertoire was sequenced with immunoSEQ multiplex PCR; TCRdb's copy has only in-frame clones and lacks some. Of about 250,000 clones listed, 80% to 85% are singletons. Sequenced input: peripheral blood. These receptors all stem from a person between 65 and 80 years old with COVID-19, enrolled during active disease.

This chain links TRBV7-9 with TRBJ2-1; 15 bases are shared with TRBD2. Germline V CDR1 and CDR2: SEHNR, FQNEAQ (reference sequence). The CDR3 length is 16 residues. After removal of 3 bases from V and 9 bases from J, the junction contained 6 bases not matched to a gene. CDR3 residues: CASSLGLAGGSAEQFF. Written as DNA, the CDR3 is TGTGCCAGCAGCTTGGGACTAGCGGGGGGCAGTGCTGAGCAGTTCTTC.

This chain connects TRBV23-1 to TRBJ1-3; maybe TRBD1 (5 bases). TRBV23-1 is flagged as an ORF with uncertain function. The V and J ends lost 3 bases and 3 bases respectively, with 21 bases between them. The CDR3 extends over 18 amino acids. CDR3 DNA sequence: TGCGCCAGCAGTCAGGGTAACAGGATTGTGGGGAATGGAAACACCATATATTTT. It yields the protein CASSQGNRIVGNGNTIYF.

The chain uses TRBV27 and TRBJ2-5; the D gene is possibly TRBD2 (7 bases). Per germline, CDR1 MNHEY and CDR2 SMNVEV (reference sequence). The germline V and J ends were trimmed by 2 bases and 1 base, with 8 bases remaining between them. The CDR3 spans 14 residues. CDR3 residues: CASSLRGGQETQYF. The DNA of the CDR3 is TGTGCCAGCAGTTTAAGGGGGGGCCAAGAGACCCAGTACTTC.

CDR3 sequence: CAVRDSFFNQPQHF. DNA of the CDR3: TGTGCCGTCCGGGACAGCTTTTTCAATCAGCCCCAGCATTTT. The V and J genes are TRBV28 and TRBJ1-5; 7 bases map to TRBD1. The CDR3 has 14 amino acids. Germline CDR1 reads MDHEN; CDR2 reads SYDVKM. The J segment lost 3 bases and the V segment lost 11 bases, leaving 10 bases of the junction unmatched.

This clone was detected a few times. The CDR3 nucleotides read TGCAGTGCTAGTGGGGGACAGATCAATCAGCCCCAGCATTTT. Protein sequence: CSASGGQINQPQHF. This chain connects TRBV20-1 to TRBJ1-5; 7 positions agree with TRBD1. CDR3 length equals 14 residues. J lost 3 bases, V lost 3 bases, and 5 bases had no gene match. Germline CDR1 and CDR2: DFQATT and SNEGSKA (reference sequence).

The chain is built from TRBV5-6 and TRBJ2-1; D is undetermined. Trimming shortened V by 0 bases and J by 5 bases, and 6 bases separated the two germline ends. Germline lookup yields CDR1 SGHDT and CDR2 YYEEEE. This CDR3 has 13 amino acids. This CDR3 is CASSLVGHNEQFF. CDR3 nucleotides: TGTGCCAGCAGCTTGGTGGGCCACAATGAGCAGTTCTTC.

The gene calls are TRBV6-1 and TRBJ2-5, with TRBD1 matching over 7 bases. V shed 5 bases and J 3 bases; nucleotides not matched to a gene: 6. The germline gives CDR1 MNHNS, CDR2 SASEGT. The CDR3 totals 14 residues. CDR3 amino acids: CASSLNRGKETQYF. The CDR3 DNA reads TGTGCCAGCAGTCTGAACAGGGGTAAAGAGACCCAGTACTTC.

The genes are TRBV2 and TRBJ1-1, with D uncertain. Per germline, CDR1 SNHLY and CDR2 FYNNEI. V lost 6 bases to trimming and J lost 7 bases, with 6 bases between them. CDR3 size: 10 residues. CDR3 DNA: TGTGCCAGCAGGGGCAGTGAAGCTTTCTTT. Protein: CASRGSEAFF.

The V gene is TRBV3-1 (or the pseudogene TRBV3-2), the J gene TRBJ2-5, with 7 nucleotides matching TRBD2. This CDR3 region has 18 residues. From germline, CDR1 is LGHDT and CDR2 YNNKEL (reference sequence). V dropped 6 bases and J dropped 3; count of bases not matched to a gene: 19. CDR3 loop: CASRSTPSGTHSKETQYF. The CDR3 DNA reads TGTGCCAGCAGGTCTACTCCTAGCGGAACCCATTCTAAAGAGACCCAGTACTTC.

V usage is TRBV7-9 and J usage is TRBJ2-7; weak D call: TRBD2 (6 bases). Germline-derived CDR1 and CDR2 are SEHNR and FQNEAQ (reference sequence). The CDR3 covers 13 residues. V was trimmed by 5 bases and J by 4 bases, leaving 12 bases between them. CDR3 nucleotide sequence: TGTGCCAGCAGCCGGGGACTGGGTTACGAGCAGTACTTC. It specifies CASSRGLGYEQYF. The full variable domain, with the rest looked up from reference TRBV7-9 and TRBJ2-7, is DTGVSQNPRHKITKRGQNVTFRCDPISEHNRLYWYRQTLGQGPEFLTYFQNEAQLEKSRLLSDRFSAERPKGSFSTLEIQRTEQGDSAMYLCASSRGLGYEQYFGPGTRLTVT.